This TCR beta chain is from a study of blood T cell repertoires in COVID-19. Study at large: Specimens from acute and convalescent COVID-19 originated in the United States, Italy and Spain. PBMCs, B-cell-depleted T cells, or T cells provided the cDNA or gDNA that made up the material.

Seattle patients were enrolled while actively infected and followed longitudinally. Original data processing: Reference gene primer amplification yielded estimated nucleated cell counts. Method: immunoSEQ multiplex PCR; TCRdb's copy keeps in-frame clones and lacks some. V and J calls and clone size are those listed in that table; D and trimming were worked out from the DNA. The data show 200,000 or so clones, 84% seen once. Germline V lookup: CDR1 SGHAT, CDR2 FQNNGV. V shed 5 bases and J shed 3 bases, with 10 bases lying between them. The CDR3 runs to 14 residues. The genes are TRBV11-2 and TRBJ2-2, with D possibly TRBD1 on 6 matching bases. The specimen sequenced was peripheral blood. The TCR was taken from a woman aged 80 or over with COVID-19, enrolled during active disease. The CDR3 here is CASSLNRDTGELFF. The CDR3 bases are TGTGCCAGCAGCCTAAACAGGGACACCGGGGAGCTGTTTTTT.